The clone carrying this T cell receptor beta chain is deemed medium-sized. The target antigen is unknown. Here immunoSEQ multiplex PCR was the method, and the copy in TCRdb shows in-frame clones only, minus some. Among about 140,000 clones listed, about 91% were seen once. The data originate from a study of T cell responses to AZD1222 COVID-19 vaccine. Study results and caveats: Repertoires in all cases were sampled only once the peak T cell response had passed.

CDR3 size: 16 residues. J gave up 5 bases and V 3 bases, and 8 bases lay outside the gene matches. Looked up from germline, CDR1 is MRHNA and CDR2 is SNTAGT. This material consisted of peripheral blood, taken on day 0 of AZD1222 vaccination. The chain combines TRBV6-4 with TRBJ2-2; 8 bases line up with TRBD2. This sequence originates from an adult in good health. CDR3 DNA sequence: TGTGCCAGCAGTGAGTTTCAAGCGGGAGAAACCGGGGAGCTGTTTTTT. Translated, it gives CASSEFQAGETGELFF.